This T cell receptor beta chain originates from a study of cytomegalovirus exposure and HLA in healthy donors. The germline CDR1 and CDR2 sequences are SNHLY and FYNNEI. Trimming stripped 3 bases from V and 2 bases from J, with 13 bases between. The CDR3 length is 15 residues. The primer mix had 60 Vbeta and 13 Jbeta primers. Assay: immunoSEQ multiplex PCR; the TCRdb copy retains only in-frame clones and omits some. In total, the table holds some 71,000 clones. The chain joins TRBV2 to TRBJ2-5; maybe TRBD2 (5 bases). The sample comprised PBMCs. The sequence came from a woman under 40 in good health and CMV-seronegative. CDR3 amino acids: CASSDEGPPQETQYF. The CDR3 region has the DNA TGTGCCAGCAGTGACGAGGGTCCCCCTCAAGAGACCCAGTACTTC.